The present TCR beta chain was sequenced within a study of T cell responses to AZD1222 COVID-19 vaccine. Findings and caveats of the study: Clonal diversity may have been underestimated, and the donors were mostly white British, with more females than males. Reportedly, nearly half the spike-specific TCRs target unmutated variant regions.

Second-dose intervals of approximately 4 or approximately 12 weeks were pooled. Concerning this clone itself: Its antigen is not known.

J was trimmed by 5 bases and V by 6 bases; bases with no gene match: 7. CDR3 size: 13 residues. CDR1 and CDR2 from the germline V gene are LGHDT and YNNKEL (reference sequence). Clones were read by immunoSEQ multiplex PCR, and TCRdb kept only the in-frame ones, dropping some. There are nearly 110,000 clones in the sample; around 91% occur only once, and around 7.6% lies in the top ten. This sample comprised peripheral blood, obtained 28 days after the second AZD1222 dose. The gene calls are TRBV3-1 (or the pseudogene TRBV3-2) and TRBJ2-7, with 7 positions matching TRBD1. The TCR sequence derives from an adult who received the AZD1222 COVID-19 vaccine. The CDR3 is CASSLTGFDEQYF. CDR3 nucleotides: TGTGCCAGCAGTTTGACAGGGTTCGACGAGCAGTACTTC.